Each of the 24 T cell receptor beta chains below was sequenced from the same sample in a study of blood T cell repertoires in COVID-19. Generated by immunoSEQ multiplex PCR, the TCRdb table keeps only in-frame clones and is missing some. The sample records around 41,000 clones, roughly four fifths being singletons. Sequences were obtained from peripheral blood. These receptors originate from a woman older than 75 with acute or convalescent COVID-19.

This clone appeared once. The J gene is TRBJ1-3, the V gene TRBV2; D remains ambiguous. The CDR3 is 13 residues long. Trimming cost V 8 bases and J 0 bases, with 8 bases left between them. Germline CDR1 and CDR2: SNHLY and FYNNEI. The CDR3 bases are TGTGCCAGCCGGGGAATCTCTGGAAACACCATATATTTT. This gives the protein CASRGISGNTIYF.

The chain employs TRBV7-9 and TRBJ2-2; tentatively, D is TRBD1 (6 bases). Trimming removed 5 bases from V and 3 bases from J, with 19 bases in between. The CDR3 consists of 17 residues. From germline, CDR1 is SEHNR and CDR2 FQNEAQ (reference sequence). CDR3 in DNA: TGTGCCAGCAGCCTCTTCAGGGGTGAGGGGCACACCGGGGAGCTGTTTTTT. It codes for CASSLFRGEGHTGELFF.

This rearrangement joins TRBV29-1 to TRBJ1-2, with TRBD1 identical over 8 bases. Germline CDR1 reads SQVTM; CDR2 reads ANQGSEA. CDR3 size: 12 residues. V lost 6 bases, J lost 6 bases, and 6 bases stayed unmatched. This CDR3 reads CSVHGQGNGYTF. In DNA, the CDR3 is TGCAGCGTGCATGGACAGGGCAATGGCTACACCTTC.

This clone was observed many times. This chain joins TRBV21-1 and TRBJ1-1; the listed D gene, TRBD1, was not tested against the DNA. TRBV21-1 is labeled a pseudogene. The CDR3 consists of 14 residues. DNA for the CDR3: TGTGCCAGCAGTGACCGGGGACAGGGAGACGAGGCTTTCTTT. Protein sequence: CASSDRGQGDEAFF.

V is TRBV7-9 and J is TRBJ1-2; 7 bases line up with TRBD1. The CDR3 loop spans 14 amino acids. The germline CDR1 and CDR2 sequences are SEHNR and FQNEAQ (reference sequence). Losses at the gene ends were 0 bases for V and 3 bases for J; bases not matched to a gene: 1. Here the CDR3 reads CASSLAGQDYGYTF. DNA for the CDR3: TGTGCCAGCAGCTTAGCTGGACAGGACTATGGCTACACCTTC.

V gene TRBV24-1 combines with J gene TRBJ2-6; 7 bases line up with TRBD1. CDR1 is KGHDR and CDR2 is SFDVKD in the germline V gene. The V and J ends lost 3 bases and 9 bases, in that order; junction bases with no gene match: 7. The CDR3 extends over 15 amino acids. CDR3 DNA: TGTGCCACCAGTGATCCCCAGGGACAGCGCAACGTCCTGACTTTC. Its translation is CATSDPQGQRNVLTF.

This clone appeared a single time. DNA for the CDR3: TGTGCCAGCAGCTTCACAGGGATTTCCCACGAGCAGTACTTC. Protein sequence: CASSFTGISHEQYF. The J gene is TRBJ2-7, the V gene TRBV5-4; tentative D call: TRBD1 (6 bases). The V gene's germline CDR1 is SGHNT and CDR2 YYREEE (reference sequence). The V end lost 2 bases, the J end lost 5 bases, and 14 bases lay between the germline ends. The CDR3 is 14 residues long. Based on the CDR3 plus reference TRBV5-4 and TRBJ2-7, the full variable domain is ETGVTQSPTHLIKTRGQQVTLRCSSQSGHNTVSWYQQALGQGPQFIFQYYREEENGRGNFPPRFSGLQFPNYSSELNVNALELDDSALYLCASSFTGISHEQYFGPGTRLTVT.

The chain employs TRBV5-1 and TRBJ2-3; 10 nucleotides align to TRBD2. Germline values: CDR1 SGHRS, CDR2 YFSETQ. J was trimmed by 1 base and V by 3 bases; bases with no gene match: 5. The CDR3 loop spans 16 amino acids. The CDR3 region is CASSSSGGAGTDTQYF. The CDR3 DNA sequence: TGCGCCAGCAGCTCGAGCGGGGGGGCTGGCACAGATACGCAGTATTTT.

This chain connects TRBV14 to TRBJ1-1; TRBD1 matches at 10 bases. The CDR3 has 15 residues. The germline gives CDR1 SGHDN, CDR2 FVKESK. Losses at the gene ends were 6 bases for V and 4 bases for J; bases not matched to a gene: 8. This chain's CDR3 is CASSQRTGGGTEAFF. The CDR3 DNA reads TGTGCCAGCAGTCAGCGGACAGGGGGAGGCACTGAAGCTTTCTTT.

The chain is built from TRBV7-2 and TRBJ1-6; D is possibly TRBD1 (5 bases). Germline loops: CDR1 SGHTA, CDR2 FQGNSA. Deletions cut 3 bases from V and 3 bases from J, with 9 bases between. CDR3 length: 15 residues. Here the CDR3 reads CASSFTRGYNSPLHF. In DNA, the CDR3 is TGTGCCAGCAGCTTCACAAGGGGCTATAATTCACCCCTCCACTTT. The full variable domain, rest sourced from reference TRBV7-2 and TRBJ1-6, is GAGVSQSPSNKVTEKGKDVELRCDPISGHTALYWYRQSLGQGLEFLIYFQGNSAPDKSGLPSDRFSAERTGGSVSTLTIQRTQQEDSAVYLCASSFTRGYNSPLHFGNGTRLTVT.

The chain couples TRBV7-2 to TRBJ1-1, with D possibly TRBD1 on 6 matching bases. The V end lost 6 bases, the J end lost 4 bases, and 12 bases lay between the germline ends. Germline values: CDR1 SGHTA, CDR2 FQGNSA. The CDR3 is 13 residues long. As DNA, the CDR3 is TGTGCCAGCAGGGTACAGGGTCTCACTGAAGCTTTCTTT. It is translated as CASRVQGLTEAFF.

The chain recombines TRBV4-1 with TRBJ1-2, with TRBD1 matching over 11 bases. Germline CDR1 is MGHRA and CDR2 is YSYEKL. Trimming removed 3 bases from V and 7 bases from J; junction bases left unmatched: 10. There are 16 residues in the CDR3. CDR3: CASSQDGTGGPGGYTF. The CDR3 bases are TGCGCCAGCAGCCAGGACGGGACAGGGGGGCCCGGTGGCTACACCTTC.

The chain joins TRBV7-9 to TRBJ1-4, with 9 bases identical to TRBD1. Germline CDR1 reads SEHNR; CDR2 reads FQNEAQ (reference sequence). The length of the CDR3 is 17 residues. Trimming at V came to 4 bases and at J to 3 bases, leaving 9 bases not matched to a gene. The CDR3 loop is CASSSAGTGQSNEKLFF. The DNA for the CDR3 is TGTGCCAGCAGCTCAGCCGGGACAGGGCAATCTAATGAAAAACTGTTTTTT.

The chain has TRBV30 and TRBJ1-2, with D perhaps matching TRBD1 (6 bases). This CDR3 spans 13 amino acids. V dropped 3 bases and J dropped 8 bases, with 16 bases sitting between them. The germline gives CDR1 GTSNPN, CDR2 SVGIG (reference sequence). This CDR3 is CAWRGTPLRGYTF. DNA of the CDR3: TGTGCCTGGAGGGGGACACCGCTGAGGGGCTACACCTTC.

This chain joins TRBV5-1 and TRBJ1-1; D is ambiguous. Germline assignment: CDR1 SGHRS and CDR2 YFSETQ. This CDR3 has 13 amino acids. Trimming shortened V by 2 bases and J by 0 bases, and 5 bases separated the two germline ends. The CDR3 DNA is TGCGCCAGCAGCTTCGCAGTGAACACTGAAGCTTTCTTT. Residues: CASSFAVNTEAFF.

The V and J genes are TRBV3-1 (or the pseudogene TRBV3-2) and TRBJ2-3, with TRBD2 matching over 7 bases. The CDR3 sequence is 14 residues long. Unmatched junction bases numbered 6, after V lost 4 bases and J lost 5 bases. The germline V gene encodes CDR1 LGHDT and CDR2 YNNKEL (reference sequence). CDR3 residues: CASSLASGGDTQYF. The CDR3 region has the DNA TGTGCCAGCAGCCTAGCTAGCGGCGGAGATACGCAGTATTTT.

This chain joins TRBV7-2 and TRBJ1-2; 10 bases agree with TRBD1. Per germline, CDR1 SGHTA and CDR2 FQGNSA. CDR3 length: 15 amino acids. The V and J ends lost 2 bases and 8 bases, in that order; junction bases with no gene match: 8. The CDR3, as DNA: TGTGCCAGCAGCTTATTGGAGACAGGGGGCCGCGGCTACACCTTC. It encodes CASSLLETGGRGYTF.

This sequence joins TRBV15 and TRBJ1-5, with D maybe TRBD1 (5 bases). V dropped 0 bases and J dropped 7 bases, with 13 bases sitting between them. The germline gives CDR1 LNHNV, CDR2 YYDKDF (reference sequence). The CDR3 length is 15 residues. CDR3 loop: CATSRDWQGWQPQHF. The CDR3 coding sequence is TGTGCCACCAGCAGAGATTGGCAGGGCTGGCAGCCCCAGCATTTT.

The chain employs TRBV2 and TRBJ1-6, with D perhaps matching TRBD1 (5 bases). Germline CDR1 reads SNHLY; CDR2 reads FYNNEI. The ends were cut back, 2 bases at V and 8 bases at J, with 10 bases in the middle. The length of the CDR3 is 14 residues. The CDR3 region is CASSETRVDSPLHF. The CDR3 region has the DNA TGTGCCAGCAGTGAAACCAGGGTAGATTCACCCCTCCACTTT.

The rearrangement links TRBV2 to TRBJ2-1; possible D gene TRBD2, 5 bases. The CDR3 length is 13 residues. Germline V gene sequence: CDR1 SNHLY, CDR2 FYNNEI. V dropped 5 bases and J dropped 10 bases, with 15 bases sitting between them. CDR3 residues: CASSPEVSSEQFF. For the CDR3, the DNA is TGTGCCAGCAGTCCGGAGGTCTCTTCGGAGCAGTTCTTC.

The gene calls are TRBV11-3 and TRBJ2-1, with D unclear. This CDR3 comprises 14 residues. The germline CDR1 and CDR2 sequences are SGHNT and YENEEA. Trimming removed 1 base at V and 2 bases at J, with 6 bases between. CDR3 DNA: TGTGCCAGCAGCTTAGGGAGCCCCTACAATGAGCAGTTCTTC. Its protein product is CASSLGSPYNEQFF.

V and J are TRBV5-1 and TRBJ1-1; TRBD1 matches 7 bases. Losses at the gene ends were 4 bases for V and 10 bases for J; bases not matched to a gene: 4. The CDR3 sequence is 11 residues long. CDR1 is SGHRS and CDR2 is YFSETQ in the germline V gene. DNA of the CDR3: TGCGCCAGCAGCGAGCAGGGGGGAGCTTTCTTT. As protein: CASSEQGGAFF. Variable domain in full (rest from reference TRBV5-1 and TRBJ1-1): KAGVTQTPRYLIKTRGQQVTLSCSPISGHRSVSWYQQTPGQGLQFLFEYFSETQRNKGNFPGRFSGRQFSNSRSEMNVSTLELGDSALYLCASSEQGGAFFGQGTRLTVV.

The chain uses TRBV27 and TRBJ1-1; weak D call: TRBD1 (6 bases). Trimming took off 3 bases at V and 4 bases at J, with 15 bases between the two ends. The CDR3 extends over 15 amino acids. Germline V CDR1 and CDR2: MNHEY, SMNVEV (reference sequence). The CDR3 sequence: CASSFQGFLSTEAFF. CDR3 in DNA: TGTGCCAGCAGTTTCCAGGGGTTTCTATCCACTGAAGCTTTCTTT.

The chain uses TRBV18 and TRBJ2-7; D remains ambiguous. The V end was cut by 0 bases, the J end by 4 bases, with 10 bases between. The CDR3 extends over 14 amino acids. Per germline, CDR1 KGHSH and CDR2 LQKENI. CDR3 sequence (DNA): TGTGCCAGCTCACCACCAAGCCTCCTATACGAGCAGTACTTC. Translation: CASSPPSLLYEQYF.